Listed below are T cell receptor beta chains from one sample, sequenced in a study of patients and donors after allogeneic stem cell transplantation. TCRdb reanalysed the RT-PCR reads using MiXCR and keeps one entry per CDR3 protein. This table has 90,000 to 120,000 distinct CDR3 sequences, roughly 37% appearing once. Sequencing input: blood, either unsorted or a sorted T cell fraction (not recorded which). The receptor set was obtained from a human donor who was either an allogeneic HSCT recipient or a stem cell or donor lymphocyte infusion donor (not recorded which). It is not recorded whose cells these are; they may come from a transplant donor. The CDR3 runs from the conserved cysteine through the conserved F or W. The D gene is left open where the match is weak. Not all rows give a size; the values are once, few, many and, for expanded clones, a class.

j_call	d_call	v_call	clone_size	cdr3_aa	cdr3_nt
TRBJ1-2	NA	TRBV15	medium-sized	CATSRGGQQLYGYTF	TGTGCCACCAGCAGAGGTGGACAGCAACTCTATGGCTACACCTTC
TRBJ1-2	NA	TRBV11-2	once	CASSLVGFPSDANYGYTF	TGTGCCAGCAGCTTAGTAGGGTTCCCTTCAGACGCTAACTATGGCTACACCTTC
TRBJ2-5	NA	TRBV25-1	NA	CASNPGRIETQYF	TGTGCCAGCAACCCTGGCAGGATAGAGACCCAGTACTTC
TRBJ1-5	NA	TRBV21-1	few	CARPQGPWPQHF	TGTGCCAGGCCCCAGGGGCCATGGCCCCAGCATTTT
TRBJ2-3	TRBD2	TRBV6-5	NA	CASSYSDLTSRSEQYF	TGTGCCAGCAGTTACTCGGATTTGACTAGCCGATCGGAGCAGTATTTT
TRBJ2-7	TRBD1	TRBV12-3/TRBV12-4	NA	CASSLDRGAREQYF	TGTGCCAGCAGTTTGGACAGGGGGGCGAGGGAGCAGTACTTC
TRBJ2-1	TRBD2	TRBV10-3	NA	CAISPSKTSGYYNEQFF	TGTGCCATCAGTCCTTCCAAGACTAGCGGGTATTACAATGAGCAGTTCTTC
TRBJ1-5	TRBD1	TRBV2	few	CASSEETGFQPQHF	TGTGCCAGCAGTGAAGAGACAGGGTTCCAGCCCCAGCATTTT
TRBJ2-7	TRBD1	TRBV5-4	NA	CASSLGQGSSYEQYF	TGTGCCAGCAGCTTAGGACAGGGATCCTCCTACGAGCAGTACTTC
TRBJ2-7	NA	TRBV29-1	few	CSVVSGNPYEQYF	TGCAGCGTTGTTTCGGGGAACCCCTACGAGCAGTACTTC
TRBJ2-7	NA	TRBV3-2	NA	CASSHLGTGEYEQYF	TGTGCCAGCAGCCACCTTGGGACAGGGGAATACGAGCAGTACTTC
TRBJ1-1	NA	TRBV19	NA	CASSIGQKAFF	TGTGCCAGTAGTATTGGACAGAAAGCTTTCTTT
TRBJ2-5	NA	TRBV24-1	NA	CATSDFGHRETQYF	TGTGCCACCAGTGATTTTGGTCACCGGGAGACCCAGTACTTC
TRBJ1-4	NA	TRBV12-3/TRBV12-4	few	CASSPRSGQSYEKLFF	TGTGCCAGCAGCCCCAGAAGCGGGCAGTCTTATGAAAAACTGTTTTTT
TRBJ2-1	TRBD1	TRBV4-3	NA	CASSDRVTFRNPQFF	TGCGCCAGCTCGGACAGGGTTACGTTCCGCAATCCGCAGTTCTTC
TRBJ1-1	TRBD1	TRBV7-3	few	CASSYRGPTEAFF	TGTGCCAGCAGCTACAGGGGACCCACTGAAGCTTTCTTT
TRBJ2-7	NA	TRBV10-3	NA	CAISESKMARYEQYF	TGTGCCATCAGTGAGTCGAAAATGGCCAGATACGAGCAGTACTTC
TRBJ1-2	NA	TRBV24-1	few	CATSTWGGYGYTF	TGTGCCACCAGCACTTGGGGGGGCTATGGCTACACCTTC
TRBJ2-3	TRBD1	TRBV5-5	many	CASSWGQSTDTQYF	TGTGCCAGCAGCTGGGGACAGTCCACAGATACGCAGTATTTT
TRBJ1-6	TRBD1	TRBV4-2	few	CASSRRDRDNSPLHF	TGTGCCAGCAGCCGCCGGGACAGGGATAATTCACCCCTCCACTTT
TRBJ1-2	NA	TRBV20-1	NA	CSANSHSYGYTF	TGCAGTGCTAATAGTCACAGCTATGGCTACACCTTC
TRBJ1-1	NA	TRBV20-1	NA	CSATGNTEAFF	TGCAGTGCTACGGGGAACACTGAAGCTTTCTTT
TRBJ1-5	NA	TRBV2	few	CASNYRGGRQPQHF	TGTGCCAGCAACTACAGAGGGGGAAGACAGCCCCAGCATTTT
TRBJ2-2	TRBD1	TRBV20-1	NA	CSATGTGNTGELFF	TGCAGTGCAACCGGGACAGGGAACACCGGGGAGCTGTTTTTT